The present TCR beta chain was sequenced within a study of cytomegalovirus exposure and HLA in healthy donors. PCR amplification relied on 60 Vbeta primers (plus 13 Jbeta primers). Sequencing used immunoSEQ multiplex PCR; TCRdb keeps in-frame clones, though not all of them. The sample lists more than 95,000 clones, roughly 80% occurring once. The CDR3 loop spans 15 amino acids. Germline CDR1 MNHNY, CDR2 SVGAGI (reference sequence). Germline trimming cut 5 bases from V and 6 bases from J; bases unmatched to any gene: 11. The V call is TRBV6-6, the J call TRBJ2-7, with 9 bases aligning to TRBD2. This receptor was taken from a man aged 18 to 35 in good health and CMV-seropositive. Sequencing was performed on PBMCs. The CDR3 region has the DNA TGTGCCAGCAGTCGTAGCGGGAGTGTAAAGGGCGAGCAGTACTTC. Translated, it gives CASSRSGSVKGEQYF.